What follows are 9 T cell receptor beta chains derived from one specimen sequenced in a study of blood T cell repertoires in COVID-19. The method was immunoSEQ multiplex PCR; TCRdb's version includes in-frame clones alone and lacks a portion of them. There are approximately 250,000 clones in the sample; 70% to 90% occur only once, and roughly 4.9% lies in the top ten. The sequenced material came from peripheral blood. These receptors came from a woman in her sixties with COVID-19, enrolled during active disease.

This clone was seen once. V is TRBV30 and J is TRBJ2-7; TRBD2 aligns across 8 bases. CDR1 is GTSNPN, CDR2 SVGIG, per germline (reference sequence). The CDR3 is 15 residues long. Unmatched junction bases numbered 8, after V lost 2 bases and J lost 2 bases. The CDR3 spells CAWSSSGDRTYEQYF. CDR3 nucleotides: TGTGCCTGGAGTAGTAGCGGGGATCGGACCTACGAGCAGTACTTC.

In its sample, this clone was seen a few times. The V call is TRBV11-2, the J call TRBJ2-5, with 9 positions matching TRBD2. Germline V gives CDR1 SGHAT, CDR2 FQNNGV. V dropped 0 bases and J dropped 1; count of bases not matched to a gene: 6. The CDR3 loop spans 17 amino acids. CDR3 protein: CASSLDLAGTLQETQYF. CDR3 nucleotide sequence: TGTGCCAGCAGCTTAGATCTAGCGGGAACACTCCAAGAGACCCAGTACTTC.

Here the CDR3 reads CATSDIHTPGLYNEQFF. Written as DNA, the CDR3 is TGTGCCACCAGTGATATCCACACCCCTGGCCTCTACAATGAGCAGTTCTTC. The chain joins TRBV24-1 to TRBJ2-1, with unresolved D. The germline V gene encodes CDR1 KGHDR and CDR2 SFDVKD. The V and J ends lost 3 bases and 3 bases respectively, with 17 bases between them. The CDR3 is 17 amino acids.

The rearrangement uses TRBV3-1 (or the pseudogene TRBV3-2) and TRBJ2-1; 7 nucleotides line up with TRBD2. Per germline, CDR1 LGHDT and CDR2 YNNKEL (reference sequence). J lost 3 bases, V lost 1 base, and 6 bases had no gene match. The CDR3 loop spans 16 amino acids. CDR3 nucleotide sequence: TGTGCCAGCAGCCAAGGGTCTAGCGGATACTACAATGAGCAGTTCTTC. Translating it yields CASSQGSSGYYNEQFF.

The chain joins TRBV6-5 to TRBJ1-2; D call uncertain. Germline V gene sequence: CDR1 MNHEY, CDR2 SVGAGI. CDR3 size: 15 residues. V was pared by 6 bases and J by 4 bases, with 18 bases between. In nucleotides, the CDR3 is TGTGCCAGCAGACAATCATTTGCAGCGAGCTATGGCTACACCTTC. This encodes CASRQSFAASYGYTF.

The rearrangement uses TRBV5-4 and TRBJ1-6, with D possibly TRBD1 on 5 matching bases. The CDR3 is 16 residues long. The V gene lost 2 bases and the J gene lost 7 bases, with 16 bases spanning the gap. Germline values: CDR1 SGHNT, CDR2 YYREEE (reference sequence). The CDR3 coding sequence is TGTGCCAGCAGCTTTGGAATCAGGGATCAGAATTCACCCCTCCACTTT. Translation gives CASSFGIRDQNSPLHF. Combining the CDR3 with reference TRBV5-4 and TRBJ1-6 gives the whole variable domain ETGVTQSPTHLIKTRGQQVTLRCSSQSGHNTVSWYQQALGQGPQFIFQYYREEENGRGNFPPRFSGLQFPNYSSELNVNALELDDSALYLCASSFGIRDQNSPLHFGNGTRLTVT.

This chain links TRBV28 with TRBJ1-1; D is unresolved. CDR3 size: 12 residues. V dropped 4 bases and J dropped 10 bases, with 13 bases sitting between them. Germline V gene data show CDR1 as MDHEN and CDR2 as SYDVKM. DNA for the CDR3: TGTGCCAGCAGTTGGTTTCGTGAGGGAGCTTTCTTT. Protein sequence: CASSWFREGAFF. The whole variable domain, remainder taken from reference TRBV28 and TRBJ1-1, is DVKVTQSSRYLVKRTGEKVFLECVQDMDHENMFWYRQDPGLGLRLIYFSYDVKMKEKGDIPEGYSVSREKKERFSLILESASTNQTSMYLCASSWFREGAFFGQGTRLTVV.

This clone was observed a handful of times. The V call is TRBV7-3, the J call TRBJ2-1; the match to TRBD2 covers 9 bases. The CDR3 has 19 amino acids. V gave up 4 bases and J gave up 7 bases; unmatched junction bases: 20. Germline V gene lookup returns CDR1 SGHTA and CDR2 FQGTGA. The CDR3 DNA reads TGTGCCAGCAGCTCGACCGGGACTAGCCTCATGGGGGCAGGGAATGAGCAGTTCTTC. It translates to CASSSTGTSLMGAGNEQFF.

The CDR3 region has the DNA TGTGCCAGCAGCTATGGGGGGGAATCAACCAATGAGCAGTTCTTC. It yields the protein CASSYGGESTNEQFF. This chain joins TRBV7-3 and TRBJ2-1, with 7 positions matching TRBD2. Per the germline V gene, CDR1 is SGHTA and CDR2 is FQGTGA. The CDR3 spans 15 residues. V shed 4 bases and J 6 bases; nucleotides not matched to a gene: 9.